Included here is one T cell receptor beta chain sequence, with context. The record originates from a study of chemoradiotherapy in HPV16-positive cancers. Samples were taken several times over chemoradiotherapy. Germline lookup yields CDR1 SNHLY and CDR2 FYNNEI. This CDR3 is built from 16 residues. V dropped 3 bases and J dropped 4; count of bases not matched to a gene: 8. Assay: immunoSEQ multiplex PCR; the TCRdb copy retains only in-frame clones and omits some. The sample has 30,000 or so clones, 89% seen once. The sequencing used blood, collected from a patient who underwent chemoradiotherapy. The receptor was derived from a human donor with HPV-associated anogenital cancer. The genes are TRBV2 and TRBJ1-2; 10 nucleotides match TRBD1. CDR3 DNA sequence: TGTGCCAGCAGTGAGAGGACAGGGGGTTTTGTCTATGGCTACACCTTC. Residues: CASSERTGGFVYGYTF.